The next 31 T cell receptor beta chains were all read from a single sample in a study of blood T cell repertoires in COVID-19. The protocol was immunoSEQ multiplex PCR, while the TCRdb copy is restricted to in-frame clones and leaves out a portion. The sample contains about 36,000 clones, over 65% of which appear only once. Input material: peripheral blood. These receptors all come from a man aged 55 to 70 with active COVID-19.

This chain links TRBV18 with TRBJ1-1; D might be TRBD1 (5 bases). The CDR3 sequence is 18 residues long. The V end lost 6 bases, the J end lost 2 bases, and 25 bases lay between the germline ends. Germline CDR1 is KGHSH and CDR2 is LQKENI. This CDR3 is CASSQLGPTTGTNTEAFF. The CDR3 DNA follows: TGTGCCAGCTCGCAACTGGGGCCGACCACCGGCACCAACACTGAAGCTTTCTTT.

V gene TRBV18 combines with J gene TRBJ1-2; D gene uncertain. V lost 5 bases to trimming and J lost 4 bases, with 17 bases between them. The CDR3 runs 15 residues. Germline CDR1 is KGHSH and CDR2 is LQKENI. CDR3 loop: CASSASGREGYGYTF. DNA for the CDR3: TGTGCCAGCTCAGCTTCAGGACGGGAGGGCTATGGCTACACCTTC.

This sequence joins TRBV11-2 and TRBJ1-2; 7 bases agree with TRBD1. The CDR3 covers 13 residues. Germline CDR1 and CDR2: SGHAT and FQNNGV. V was clipped by 5 bases and J by 6 bases; unmatched bases: 6. CDR3 sequence: CASSATGIDGYTF. The CDR3, as DNA: TGTGCCAGCAGCGCGACAGGGATCGATGGCTACACCTTC.

The chain combines TRBV9 with TRBJ1-5, with a possible D match to TRBD1 (6 bases). The V end was cut by 0 bases, the J end by 6 bases, with 10 bases between. The CDR3 is made up of 14 amino acids. The germline V gene encodes CDR1 SGDLS and CDR2 YYNGEE. CDR3 amino acids: CASSVGTGSQPQHF. The CDR3, as DNA: TGTGCCAGCAGCGTAGGCACAGGGAGTCAGCCCCAGCATTTT.

The gene calls are TRBV2 and TRBJ2-3; maybe TRBD1 (7 bases). This CDR3 comprises 15 residues. Trimming cost V 6 bases and J 1 base, with 14 bases left between them. CDR1 is SNHLY, CDR2 FYNNEI, per germline. The CDR3 loop is CASRGPRGGTDTQYF. The CDR3 region has the DNA TGTGCCAGCAGAGGCCCCAGGGGGGGCACAGATACGCAGTATTTT.

This clone has only one observation. The chain is built from TRBV27 and TRBJ1-2; D ambiguous. The V gene's germline CDR1 is MNHEY and CDR2 SMNVEV (reference sequence). V was shortened by 1 base and J by 4 bases, with 13 bases between the two germline ends. CDR3 length equals 15 residues. The CDR3 spells CASSLWAASGYGYTF. The CDR3, as DNA: TGTGCCAGCAGTTTATGGGCAGCTAGCGGCTATGGCTACACCTTC.

This chain connects TRBV4-1 to TRBJ1-2; the D is unclear. CDR1 is MGHRA and CDR2 is YSYEKL in the germline V gene. The V end was cut by 0 bases, the J end by 4 bases, with 15 bases between. The CDR3 is 16 residues long. CDR3 nucleotides: TGCGCCAGCAGCCAAGATTTAGGCAGGTATGGCTATGGCTACACCTTC. Its protein is CASSQDLGRYGYGYTF.

V and J are TRBV4-1 and TRBJ2-5; 8 bases are a match to TRBD2. The CDR3 runs to 15 residues. Germline CDR1 and CDR2: MGHRA and YSYEKL. Trimming at V came to 0 bases and at J to 5 bases, leaving 5 bases not matched to a gene. The CDR3 bases are TGCGCCAGCAGCCAAGATCGGGGGGGCCGGGAGACCCAGTACTTC. This translates into CASSQDRGGRETQYF.

The chain couples TRBV5-4 to TRBJ2-7; D ambiguous. Trimming left V 1 base short and J 4 bases short, with 9 bases between. The CDR3 runs to 13 residues. Germline CDR1 is SGHNT and CDR2 is YYREEE (reference sequence). The CDR3 is CASSLNREYEQYF. The CDR3 DNA reads TGTGCCAGCAGCTTGAACAGAGAGTACGAGCAGTACTTC.

This sequence joins TRBV19 and TRBJ1-1, with 11 bases matching TRBD1. This CDR3 has 15 amino acids. CDR1 LNHDA and CDR2 SQIVND come from the germline V gene (reference sequence). J was trimmed by 2 bases and V by 7 bases; bases with no gene match: 6. Here the CDR3 reads CASIPDRGRNTEAFF. The CDR3 DNA follows: TGTGCCAGTATCCCGGACAGGGGGCGCAACACTGAAGCTTTCTTT.

The chain combines TRBV30 with TRBJ2-1; 9 positions agree with TRBD2. This CDR3 has 17 amino acids. Germline V gene data show CDR1 as GTSNPN and CDR2 as SVGIG (reference sequence). With 0 bases clipped from V and 5 bases from J, the junction kept 11 bases outside the gene matches. The CDR3 coding sequence is TGTGCCTGGAGTGTACTGGCGGGAGGGCCGGCGGACAATGAGCAGTTCTTC. This translates into CAWSVLAGGPADNEQFF.

The chain is built from TRBV30 and TRBJ2-1, with TRBD1 identical over 8 bases. The ends lost 4 bases at V and 7 bases at J; junction bases unmatched: 9. This CDR3 region has 14 residues. Germline V gives CDR1 GTSNPN, CDR2 SVGIG (reference sequence). The CDR3 DNA sequence: TGTGCCTGGAAGTTTGGGACAGGCAGTAATGAGCAGTTCTTC. It codes for CAWKFGTGSNEQFF.

The V call is TRBV19, the J call TRBJ2-4, with D perhaps matching TRBD2 (5 bases). There are 14 residues in the CDR3. The V end lost 2 bases, the J end lost 6 bases, and 11 bases lay between the germline ends. Germline CDR1 reads LNHDA; CDR2 reads SQIVND (reference sequence). The CDR3 coding sequence is TGTGCCAGTAGTATATGGGAGAATGGAAACATTCAGTACTTC. It codes for CASSIWENGNIQYF.

The chain carries TRBV5-1 and TRBJ1-4; a possible D gene is TRBD1 (6 bases). Deletions cut 4 bases from V and 4 bases from J, with 14 bases between. CDR3 size: 15 residues. CDR1 is SGHRS, CDR2 YFSETQ, per germline. The CDR3: CASSPTGGRNEKLFF. The CDR3, as DNA: TGCGCCAGCAGCCCCACGGGGGGCCGTAATGAAAAACTGTTTTTT. Full variable domain (rest looked up from reference TRBV5-1 and TRBJ1-4): KAGVTQTPRYLIKTRGQQVTLSCSPISGHRSVSWYQQTPGQGLQFLFEYFSETQRNKGNFPGRFSGRQFSNSRSEMNVSTLELGDSALYLCASSPTGGRNEKLFFGSGTQLSVL.

CDR3 sequence (DNA): TGTGCCAGCAGCCGAGGGGGCCCAGGCCGCGAGCAGTACTTC. Amino acid sequence: CASSRGGPGREQYF. The rearrangement links TRBV7-3 to TRBJ2-7, with TRBD1 matching 7 bases. The CDR3 runs to 14 residues. Germline V CDR1 and CDR2: SGHTA, FQGTGA. The ends lost 5 bases at V and 6 bases at J; junction bases unmatched: 10.

This clone occurred a few times. V and J are TRBV11-3 and TRBJ2-3, with D possibly being TRBD2 (6 bases). Germline V gives CDR1 SGHNT, CDR2 YENEEA. The CDR3 covers 15 residues. Trimming pared 5 bases from V and 0 bases from J, leaving 12 bases between. DNA of the CDR3: TGTGCCAGCAGCGGAGGGCGGACTAGCACAGATACGCAGTATTTT. Encoded protein: CASSGGRTSTDTQYF.

The chain joins TRBV6-2 or TRBV6-3 to TRBJ1-1; no firm D call. This CDR3 spans 15 amino acids. Germline V gives CDR1 MNHEY, CDR2 SVGEGT. V was trimmed by 6 bases and J by 1 base, leaving 15 bases between them. CDR3 DNA: TGTGCCAGCAGCCGCCCGCGGGATGGGAACACTGAAGCTTTCTTT. Translated, it gives CASSRPRDGNTEAFF.

The chain joins TRBV5-1 to TRBJ1-2; perhaps TRBD1 as D (6 bases). Trimming pared 0 bases from V and 3 bases from J, leaving 12 bases between. CDR1 and CDR2 from the germline V gene are SGHRS and YFSETQ. The CDR3 spans 15 residues. CDR3 sequence: CASSLVSGADYGYTF. The CDR3 DNA reads TGCGCCAGCAGCTTGGTCTCAGGGGCGGACTATGGCTACACCTTC. The variable domain in full, completed from reference TRBV5-1 and TRBJ1-2, reads KAGVTQTPRYLIKTRGQQVTLSCSPISGHRSVSWYQQTPGQGLQFLFEYFSETQRNKGNFPGRFSGRQFSNSRSEMNVSTLELGDSALYLCASSLVSGADYGYTFGSGTRLTVV.

This clone was seen only a few times. A read error may account for a junction end that differs from germline. The CDR3 DNA reads as TGTGCCAGCGCGGATAAGTCACCCCTCCACTTT. Translating it yields CASADKSPLHF. The chain couples TRBV12-3 or TRBV12-4 to TRBJ1-6; D is uncertain. The CDR3 loop spans 11 amino acids.

This clone has only one observation. This chain connects TRBV11-2 to TRBJ1-4, with 12 nucleotides matching TRBD1. Germline values: CDR1 SGHAT, CDR2 FQNNGV. Trimming cost V 0 bases and J 10 bases; bases outside gene matches: 3. This CDR3 comprises 15 residues. CDR3 sequence: CASSLDGTGGLKLFF. The DNA for the CDR3 is TGTGCCAGCAGCTTAGACGGGACAGGGGGCCTAAAACTGTTTTTT.

The gene calls are TRBV4-3 and TRBJ1-2; D gene ambiguous. The CDR3 length is 15 residues. Trimming pared 2 bases from V and 1 base from J, leaving 11 bases between. Germline V gene data show CDR1 as LGHNA and CDR2 as YSLEER. The CDR3 sequence is CASSQLPRDNYGYTF. The CDR3 coding sequence is TGCGCCAGCAGCCAACTCCCCCGGGATAACTATGGCTACACCTTC.

The chain uses TRBV5-8 and TRBJ1-2; D remains unclear. Trimming removed 5 bases at V and 8 bases at J, with 19 bases between. The germline CDR1 and CDR2 sequences are SGHTS and YDEGEE. The CDR3 runs to 14 residues. The DNA of the CDR3 is TGTGCCAGCAGTACCCCGGAGGCCCTGGGGGGCTACACCTTC. Translating it yields CASSTPEALGGYTF.

This chain uses TRBV5-1 with TRBJ1-1; the match to TRBD1 covers 8 bases. Germline V lookup: CDR1 SGHRS, CDR2 YFSETQ. V shed 3 bases, J shed 3 bases, and the junction held 10 bases outside the gene matches. There are 16 residues in the CDR3. The CDR3 loop reads CASSYRTGQTDTEAFF. The DNA for the CDR3 is TGCGCCAGCAGCTACCGGACAGGGCAAACAGACACTGAAGCTTTCTTT.

The rearrangement links TRBV6-6 to TRBJ1-6; TRBD1 matches at 9 bases. V lost 6 bases to trimming and J lost 7 bases; unmatched junction nucleotides: 7. In germline, CDR1 is MNHNY, CDR2 SVGAGI (reference sequence). The CDR3 runs to 15 residues. This CDR3 reads CASSPRGQGNSPLHF. The CDR3 coding sequence is TGTGCCAGCAGCCCTCGGGGACAGGGCAATTCACCCCTCCACTTT.

The chain recombines TRBV29-1 with TRBJ1-1, with 8 bases fitting TRBD1. The CDR3 extends over 13 amino acids. Germline V gene lookup returns CDR1 SQVTM and CDR2 ANQGSEA. Trimming removed 7 bases from V and 9 bases from J; junction bases left unmatched: 13. The CDR3 DNA sequence: TGCAGCGCATCAAACGGACAGGGTGAAAAAGCTTTCTTT. It translates to CSASNGQGEKAFF.

This chain joins TRBV7-2 and TRBJ1-2; perhaps TRBD1 as D (6 bases). The V and J ends lost 2 bases and 4 bases respectively, with 14 bases between them. CDR3 size: 15 residues. Germline lookup yields CDR1 SGHTA and CDR2 FQGNSA. CDR3 DNA sequence: TGTGCCAGCAGCTTACCCCCATCAGGGGTCTATGGCTACACCTTC. Amino acid sequence: CASSLPPSGVYGYTF.

The chain combines TRBV27 with TRBJ2-1, with TRBD2 identical over 10 bases. Germline trimming cut 1 base from V and 8 bases from J; bases unmatched to any gene: 8. CDR3 length equals 16 residues. Germline CDR1 reads MNHEY; CDR2 reads SMNVEV (reference sequence). The CDR3 region is CASSLLASGSGHEQFF. In DNA form, the CDR3 reads TGTGCCAGCAGTTTATTGGCTAGCGGGAGTGGTCATGAGCAGTTCTTC.

The chain employs TRBV11-2 and TRBJ2-1; 9 bases line up with TRBD1. With 0 bases clipped from V and 5 bases from J, the junction kept 2 bases outside the gene matches. The germline CDR1 and CDR2 sequences are SGHAT and FQNNGV. The CDR3 loop spans 15 amino acids. This CDR3 is CASSLDWTGDNEQFF. CDR3 nucleotide sequence: TGTGCCAGCAGCTTAGACTGGACAGGGGACAATGAGCAGTTCTTC. Full variable domain (missing parts from reference TRBV11-2 and TRBJ2-1): EAGVAQSPRYKIIEKRQSVAFWCNPISGHATLYWYQQILGQGPKLLIQFQNNGVVDDSQLPKDRFSAERLKGVDSTLKIQPAKLEDSAVYLCASSLDWTGDNEQFFGPGTRLTVL.

The CDR3 loop reads CASRPAGVMETQYF. CDR3 coding DNA: TGTGCCAGTAGACCAGCGGGAGTGATGGAGACCCAGTACTTC. The rearrangement links TRBV19 to TRBJ2-5; 8 nucleotides match TRBD2. There are 14 residues in the CDR3. After removal of 6 bases from V and 5 bases from J, the junction contained 8 bases not matched to a gene. The germline V gene encodes CDR1 LNHDA and CDR2 SQIVND (reference sequence).

Only one count was recorded for this clone. This sequence joins TRBV10-3 and TRBJ2-1, with D perhaps TRBD1 (7 bases). V lost 4 bases, J lost 3 bases, and 10 bases lay in between. There are 14 residues in the CDR3. Germline V CDR1 and CDR2: ENHRY, SYGVKD. This chain's CDR3 is CAISGGDSYNEQFF. The CDR3 coding sequence is TGTGCCATCAGTGGGGGGGACAGCTACAATGAGCAGTTCTTC.

This chain uses TRBV19 with TRBJ1-3; the D gene is possibly TRBD1 (6 bases). The CDR3 is 14 amino acids. Trimming removed 11 bases from V and 4 bases from J, with 18 bases in between. Germline loops: CDR1 LNHDA, CDR2 SQIVND (reference sequence). The CDR3 is CACLGGLFGNTIYF. Written as DNA, the CDR3 is TGTGCCTGCTTGGGGGGGCTGTTCGGAAACACCATATATTTT.